This passage covers 17 T cell receptor beta chains from one sample sequenced in a study of T-cell reconstitution after alpha-beta-depleted transplantation in children (dated by TCRdb to 2016 to 2018). The library was obtained by PCR. Sequenced using an Illumina HiSeq 2500. TCR libraries were prepared with molecular barcoding, using unique molecular identifiers to normalize TCRbeta repertoire quantification. Using fastp trimming at Q25 and MiXCR clonotype assembly, TCRdb reanalyzed the public sequencing data and kept in-frame beta chains. Each CDR3 protein gets just one entry, which takes the most common genes and DNA from the rows behind it. The sample yields approximately 650,000 distinct CDR3 sequences; about 12% were counted once. Of the sample, 0.75% to 0.85% falls within the top ten clones. In light of the paper, this sample's treatment or condition label describes: allogeneic hematopoietic cell transplantation with graft depleted of TCRalphabeta T cells and CD19 B cells.

Specimen: PBMCs, collected before TCRalphabeta/CD19-depleted stem cell transplant. The receptors were sampled from a girl between 2 and 10 years old with congenital amegakaryocytic thrombocytopenia, due to receive a stem cell transplant.

This clonotype has a handful of counts. The rearrangement uses TRBV6-1 and TRBJ1-1; D remains ambiguous. The V end was cut by 2 bases, the J end by 4 bases, with 17 bases between. CDR3 size: 16 residues. Germline V gene lookup returns CDR1 MNHNS and CDR2 SASEGT. The CDR3 coding sequence is TGTGCCAGCAGTGAAACCTACATCGCCGGAGGCACTGAAGCTTTCTTT. Encoded protein: CASSETYIAGGTEAFF.

This clonotype was seen ten or more times. The CDR3 DNA sequence: TGTGCCAGCAGTTTAGGGGGGTTGGCTGGCTACACCTTC. The encoded protein is CASSLGGLAGYTF. The chain links TRBV12-3 or TRBV12-4 to TRBJ1-2; a possible D gene is TRBD1 (5 bases). Trimming cost V 1 base and J 7 bases, with 10 bases left between them. CDR3 length equals 13 residues.

The rearrangement uses TRBV21-1 and TRBJ2-7; TRBD2 is taken as the D call from the table, unchecked against the DNA. TRBV21-1 is a known pseudogene. The CDR3 is made up of 15 amino acids. The CDR3: CASSKTRRRDYEQYF. The CDR3 DNA reads TGTGCCAGCAGCAAAACGCGGAGGCGAGACTACGAGCAGTACTTC.

This clonotype was counted at least ten times. This CDR3 reads CASSKSSGGPNEQFF. The CDR3, as DNA: TGCGCCAGCAGCAAGAGTAGCGGGGGACCCAATGAGCAGTTCTTC. The V gene is TRBV4-1, the J gene TRBJ2-1; 9 positions agree with TRBD2. V lost 5 bases, J lost 6 bases, and 8 bases stayed unmatched. The CDR3 contains 15 residues. Germline-derived CDR1 and CDR2 are MGHRA and YSYEKL.

This clonotype was counted between two and nine times. The rearrangement uses TRBV5-1 and TRBJ2-5; D gene uncertain. The CDR3 totals 16 residues. V lost 1 base and J lost 5, with 18 bases in between. The germline CDR1 and CDR2 sequences are SGHRS and YFSETQ. In DNA, the CDR3 is TGCGCCAGCAGCTTGAGTTTGGGCCCTCGCCCCGAGACCCAGTACTTC. It yields the protein CASSLSLGPRPETQYF.

This clonotype showed up many times. J is TRBJ2-5 and V is TRBV20-1; 8 positions match TRBD2. Losses at the gene ends were 6 bases for V and 4 bases for J; bases not matched to a gene: 13. The CDR3 is 15 amino acids. Germline CDR1 reads DFQATT; CDR2 reads SNEGSKA (reference sequence). This CDR3 reads CSASGAGGFGETQYF. The DNA of the CDR3 is TGCAGTGCATCTGGGGCGGGAGGTTTCGGAGAGACCCAGTACTTC.

Ten or more counts support this clonotype. V is TRBV5-1 and J is TRBJ2-1; D perhaps matches TRBD2 (5 bases). V lost 3 bases, J lost 0 bases, and 10 bases lay in between. The germline gives CDR1 SGHRS, CDR2 YFSETQ. This CDR3 is 15 amino acids long. CDR3 nucleotides: TGCGCCAGCAGCTGGACTTCTTCCTCCTACAATGAGCAGTTCTTC. This translates into CASSWTSSSYNEQFF.

This clonotype was found many times. The chain couples TRBV5-1 to TRBJ2-3; D tentatively fits TRBD1 or TRBD2 (5 bases each). Trimming stripped 4 bases from V and 0 bases from J, with 9 bases between. CDR1 and CDR2 from the germline V gene are SGHRS and YFSETQ. The CDR3 consists of 14 residues. The chain's CDR3 is CASSQWDSTDTQYF. In DNA form, the CDR3 reads TGCGCCAGCAGCCAGTGGGACAGCACAGATACGCAGTATTTT. Combining the CDR3 with reference TRBV5-1 and TRBJ2-3 gives the whole variable domain KAGVTQTPRYLIKTRGQQVTLSCSPISGHRSVSWYQQTPGQGLQFLFEYFSETQRNKGNFPGRFSGRQFSNSRSEMNVSTLELGDSALYLCASSQWDSTDTQYFGPGTRLTVL.

Many counts were recorded for this clonotype. The rearrangement uses TRBV25-1 and TRBJ2-5; possible D gene TRBD1, 5 bases. Germline CDR1 is MGHDK and CDR2 is SYGVNS. The CDR3 spans 14 residues. Trimming removed 4 bases from V and 3 bases from J, with 12 bases in between. This chain's CDR3 is CASSAFRAEETQYF. CDR3 nucleotides: TGTGCCAGCAGTGCATTCAGGGCAGAAGAGACCCAGTACTTC.

This clonotype was found many times. The chain combines TRBV4-2 with TRBJ2-2, with 7 bases identical to TRBD2. The CDR3 extends over 19 amino acids. The V and J ends lost 1 base and 5 bases, in that order; junction bases with no gene match: 16. CDR1 and CDR2 from the germline V gene are LGHNA and YNFKEQ. The CDR3: CASSQGGGVLDRRTGELFF. The CDR3, as DNA: TGTGCCAGCAGCCAAGGGGGGGGTGTTTTAGACAGAAGAACCGGGGAGCTGTTTTTT.

This clonotype was detected only a few times. The V gene is TRBV20-1, the J gene TRBJ1-5, with D hard to call. Germline loops: CDR1 DFQATT, CDR2 SNEGSKA (reference sequence). Trimming took off 6 bases at V and 6 bases at J, with 18 bases between the two ends. The CDR3 covers 14 residues. CDR3 sequence: CSAGGPGAAQPQHF. Here the CDR3 DNA reads TGCAGTGCAGGAGGACCGGGCGCAGCTCAGCCCCAGCATTTT.

The chain carries TRBV29-1 and TRBJ2-5, with TRBD1 matching 8 bases. The CDR3 is 13 amino acids. CDR1 is SQVTM, CDR2 ANQGSEA, per germline. V shed 7 bases and J 4 bases; nucleotides not matched to a gene: 8. The CDR3 is CSAKDRVGETQYF. CDR3 bases: TGCAGCGCCAAGGACAGGGTTGGAGAGACCCAGTACTTC.

This clonotype was counted ten times or more. This rearrangement joins TRBV7-2 to TRBJ2-3; 7 bases are a match to TRBD2. CDR1 SGHTA and CDR2 FQGNSA come from the germline V gene. After removal of 3 bases from V and 2 bases from J, the junction contained 5 bases not matched to a gene. CDR3 length: 15 amino acids. This chain's CDR3 is CASSFPAGNTDTQYF. CDR3 nucleotides: TGTGCCAGCAGCTTTCCAGCGGGGAACACAGATACGCAGTATTTT.

This chain joins TRBV30 and TRBJ2-5; TRBD1 matches at 8 bases. With V trimmed by 2 bases and J by 5 bases, 1 base remained unmatched. The CDR3 runs to 12 residues. The V gene's germline CDR1 is GTSNPN and CDR2 SVGIG (reference sequence). CDR3 region: CAWSPGGETQYF. CDR3 DNA: TGTGCCTGGAGTCCAGGGGGCGAGACCCAGTACTTC.

The rearrangement uses TRBV6-5 and TRBJ2-5, with D hard to call. Germline V gives CDR1 MNHEY, CDR2 SVGAGI. V lost 0 bases to trimming and J lost 0 bases, with 5 bases between them. The CDR3 consists of 14 residues. The CDR3 sequence: CASSYSENQETQYF. The CDR3 DNA sequence: TGTGCCAGCAGTTACTCAGAGAACCAAGAGACCCAGTACTTC.

This clonotype was detected ten times or more. The rearrangement uses TRBV5-1 and TRBJ2-1, with TRBD2 matching 11 bases. CDR1 and CDR2 (germline): SGHRS, YFSETQ. There are 15 residues in the CDR3. V lost 4 bases, J lost 8 bases, and 8 bases stayed unmatched. CDR3 nucleotides: TGCGCCAGCAGCCAAACTAGCGGGAGCTTGGATGAGCAGTTCTTC. Its translation is CASSQTSGSLDEQFF.

This clonotype has more than one count but fewer than ten. This chain connects TRBV6-2 or TRBV6-3 to TRBJ1-1; no definite D call. This CDR3 is built from 14 residues. The V gene lost 7 bases and the J gene lost 0 bases, with 12 bases spanning the gap. Germline-derived CDR1 and CDR2 are MNHEY and SVGEGT. In nucleotides, the CDR3 is TGTGCCAGCATCTCGCACAGTTTGAACACTGAAGCTTTCTTT. This codes for CASISHSLNTEAFF.